This TCR beta chain was retrieved from a study of T cells in Graves' hyperthyroidism and ophthalmopathy. Background on the study: At initial diagnosis, before any treatment had begun, peripheral blood was obtained.

This CDR3 has 17 amino acids. The germline CDR1 and CDR2 sequences are LNHDA and SQIVND (reference sequence). J lost 4 bases, V lost 4 bases, and 9 bases had no gene match. Researchers amplified the TCR beta CDR3 regions from RNA transcripts. A first-round RT-PCR of the TCR CDR3 used the HTBI primer set. TCRdb redid the calling of the multiplex PCR reads with MiXCR, one entry per CDR3 protein. The sample lists about 380,000 distinct CDR3 sequences, around 18% seen once, with roughly two fifths in the top ten. Study-level findings and limits: Most thyroid-expanded clonotypes above 0.001 were also found in blood.

A few counts support this clonotype. Its target is not known. This chain links TRBV19 with TRBJ2-1; TRBD2 matches at 11 bases. This TCR came from a man between 18 and 29 years old with Graves' ophthalmopathy. Sample: blood. The CDR3 protein is CASSKGELAGDYNEQFF. CDR3 DNA: TGTGCCAGTAGTAAAGGGGAACTAGCGGGGGATTACAATGAGCAGTTCTTC.